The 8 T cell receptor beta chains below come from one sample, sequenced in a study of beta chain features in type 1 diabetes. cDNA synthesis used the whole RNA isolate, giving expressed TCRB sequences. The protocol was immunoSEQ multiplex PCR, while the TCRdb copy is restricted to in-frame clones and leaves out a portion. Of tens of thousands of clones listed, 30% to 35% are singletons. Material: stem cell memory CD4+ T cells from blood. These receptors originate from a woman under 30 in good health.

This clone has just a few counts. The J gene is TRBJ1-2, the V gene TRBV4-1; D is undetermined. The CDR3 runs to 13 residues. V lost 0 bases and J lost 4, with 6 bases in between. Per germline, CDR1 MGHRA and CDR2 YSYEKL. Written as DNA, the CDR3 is TGCGCCAGCAGCCAAGATGCAGGCTATGGCTACACCTTC. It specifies CASSQDAGYGYTF.

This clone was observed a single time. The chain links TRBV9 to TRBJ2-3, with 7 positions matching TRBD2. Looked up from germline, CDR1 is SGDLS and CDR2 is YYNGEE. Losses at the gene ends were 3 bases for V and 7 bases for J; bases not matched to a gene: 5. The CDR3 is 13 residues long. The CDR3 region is CASSGSGLNTQYF. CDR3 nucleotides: TGTGCCAGCAGCGGTAGCGGGCTCAATACGCAGTATTTT.

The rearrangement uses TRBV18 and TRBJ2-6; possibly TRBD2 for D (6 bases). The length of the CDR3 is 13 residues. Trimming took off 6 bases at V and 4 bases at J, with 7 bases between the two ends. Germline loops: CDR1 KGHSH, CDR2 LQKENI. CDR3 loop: CASSRGGANVLTF. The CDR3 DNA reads TGTGCCAGCTCTCGGGGGGGGGCCAACGTCCTGACTTTC.

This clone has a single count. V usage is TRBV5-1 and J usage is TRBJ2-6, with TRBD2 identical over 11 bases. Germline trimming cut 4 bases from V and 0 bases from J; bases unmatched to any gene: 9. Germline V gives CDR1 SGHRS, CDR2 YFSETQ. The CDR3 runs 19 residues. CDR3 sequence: CASSPPTSGGGSGANVLTF. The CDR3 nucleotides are TGCGCCAGCAGCCCCCCCACTAGCGGGGGAGGCTCTGGGGCCAACGTCCTGACTTTC.

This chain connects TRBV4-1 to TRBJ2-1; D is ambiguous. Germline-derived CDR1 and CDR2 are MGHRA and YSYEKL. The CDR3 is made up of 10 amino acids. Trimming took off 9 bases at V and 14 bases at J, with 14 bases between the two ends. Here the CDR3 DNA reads TGCGCCAGGCCCCTTGCACTCGAGTTCTTC. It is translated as CARPLALEFF.

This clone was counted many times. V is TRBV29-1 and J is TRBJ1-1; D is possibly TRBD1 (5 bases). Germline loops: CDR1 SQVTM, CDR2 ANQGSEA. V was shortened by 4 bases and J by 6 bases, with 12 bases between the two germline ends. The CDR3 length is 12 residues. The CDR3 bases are TGCAGCGTTGGCGGGGGAGAGGCTGAAGCTTTCTTT. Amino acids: CSVGGGEAEAFF.

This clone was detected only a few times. The CDR3 region is CASILQGPDTIYF. The CDR3, as DNA: TGTGCCAGCATCCTACAGGGTCCTGACACCATATATTTT. This sequence joins TRBV6-6 and TRBJ1-3; D possibly corresponds to TRBD1 (6 bases). The germline V gene has CDR1 MNHNY and CDR2 SVGAGI (reference sequence). The CDR3 totals 13 residues. V lost 7 bases and J 8 bases, leaving 15 bases between the germline ends.

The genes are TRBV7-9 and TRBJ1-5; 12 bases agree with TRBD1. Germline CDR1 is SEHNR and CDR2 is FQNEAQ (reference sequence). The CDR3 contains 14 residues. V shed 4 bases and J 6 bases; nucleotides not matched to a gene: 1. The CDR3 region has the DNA TGTGCCAGCAGCTGGGACAGGGGGCTTCAGCCCCAGCATTTT. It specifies CASSWDRGLQPQHF.